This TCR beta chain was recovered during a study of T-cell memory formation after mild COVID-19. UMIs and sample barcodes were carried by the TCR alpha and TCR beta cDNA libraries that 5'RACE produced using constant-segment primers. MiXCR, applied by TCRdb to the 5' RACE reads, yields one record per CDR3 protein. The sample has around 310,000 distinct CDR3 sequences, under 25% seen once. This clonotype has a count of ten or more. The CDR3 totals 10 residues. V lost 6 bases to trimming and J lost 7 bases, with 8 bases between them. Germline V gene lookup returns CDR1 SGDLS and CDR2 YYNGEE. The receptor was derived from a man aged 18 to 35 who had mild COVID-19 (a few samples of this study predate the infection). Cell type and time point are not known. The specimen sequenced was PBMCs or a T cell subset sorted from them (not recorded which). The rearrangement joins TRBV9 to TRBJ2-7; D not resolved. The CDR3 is CASKYWEQYF. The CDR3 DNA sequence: TGTGCCAGCAAGTACTGGGAGCAGTACTTC.